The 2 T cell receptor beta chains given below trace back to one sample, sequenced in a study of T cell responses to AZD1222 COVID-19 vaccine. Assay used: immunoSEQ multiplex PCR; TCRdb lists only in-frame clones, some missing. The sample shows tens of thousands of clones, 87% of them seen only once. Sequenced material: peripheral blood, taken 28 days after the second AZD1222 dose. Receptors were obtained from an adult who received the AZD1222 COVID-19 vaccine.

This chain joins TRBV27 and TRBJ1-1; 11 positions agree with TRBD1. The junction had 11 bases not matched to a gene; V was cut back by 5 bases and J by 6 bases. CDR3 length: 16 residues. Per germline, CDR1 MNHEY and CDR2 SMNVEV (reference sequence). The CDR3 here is CASSPHRTGGAAEAFF. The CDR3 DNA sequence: TGTGCCAGCAGTCCTCATCGGACAGGGGGCGCGGCTGAAGCTTTCTTT.

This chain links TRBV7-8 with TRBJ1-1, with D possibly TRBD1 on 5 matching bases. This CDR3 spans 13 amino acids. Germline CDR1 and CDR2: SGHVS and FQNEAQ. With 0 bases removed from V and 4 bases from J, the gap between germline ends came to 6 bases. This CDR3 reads CASSLAQGTEAFF. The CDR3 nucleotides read TGTGCCAGCAGCTTAGCGCAGGGCACTGAAGCTTTCTTT. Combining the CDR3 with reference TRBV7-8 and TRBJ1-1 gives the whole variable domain GAGVSQSPRYKVAKRGQDVALRCDPISGHVSLFWYQQALGQGPEFLTYFQNEAQLDKSGLPSDRFFAERPEGSVSTLKIQRTQQEDSAVYLCASSLAQGTEAFFGQGTRLTVV.